This record looks at one TCR beta chain sequence and its context. The identical CDR3 is also encoded by other nucleotide sequences in the sample. The sample comes from a study of technical replicates of blood from several donors. Clones were sequenced by immunoSEQ multiplex PCR, and TCRdb holds only the in-frame ones, with some missing. The sample includes tens of thousands of clones, around 97% seen only once; the top ten take around 0.22%. This CDR3 is built from 14 residues. After removal of 5 bases from V and 1 base from J, the junction contained 4 bases not matched to a gene. Germline V gene sequence: CDR1 SGHTA, CDR2 FQGNSA.

The J gene is TRBJ2-5, the V gene TRBV7-2, with 7 bases identical to TRBD1. This receptor was identified in a human donor in good health. Sequenced sample: T cells isolated from PBMCs. CDR3 DNA: TGTGCCAGCAGCCGAACAGGGGCCCAAGAGACCCAGTACTTC. This codes for CASSRTGAQETQYF.